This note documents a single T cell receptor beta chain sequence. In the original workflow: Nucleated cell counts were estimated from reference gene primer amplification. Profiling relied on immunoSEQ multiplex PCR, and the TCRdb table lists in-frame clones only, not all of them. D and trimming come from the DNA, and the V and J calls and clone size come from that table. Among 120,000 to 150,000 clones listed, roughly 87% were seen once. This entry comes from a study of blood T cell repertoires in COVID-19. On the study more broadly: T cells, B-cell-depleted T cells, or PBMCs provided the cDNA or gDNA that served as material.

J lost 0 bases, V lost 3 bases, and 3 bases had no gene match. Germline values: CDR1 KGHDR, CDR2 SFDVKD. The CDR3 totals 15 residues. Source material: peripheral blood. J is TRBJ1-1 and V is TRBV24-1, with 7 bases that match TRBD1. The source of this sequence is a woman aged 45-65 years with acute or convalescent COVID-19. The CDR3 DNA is TGTGCCACCAGTGATGGGGGACAGATGAACACTGAAGCTTTCTTT. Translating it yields CATSDGGQMNTEAFF.